A single sample is the source of the 22 T cell receptor beta chains below, sequenced in a study of PD-1 blockade in mismatch repair-deficient tumors. Method: immunoSEQ multiplex PCR; TCRdb's copy keeps in-frame clones and lacks some. The table has approximately 51,000 clones, over 75% seen once. Specimen: peripheral blood, collected less than 21 weeks after starting pembrolizumab. The source of these receptors is an adult with mismatch repair-deficient cancer.

The chain links TRBV5-6 to TRBJ1-1, with D unclear. Germline values: CDR1 SGHDT, CDR2 YYEEEE. The CDR3 loop spans 15 amino acids. Trimming left V 5 bases short and J 0 bases short, with 14 bases between. CDR3 region: CASSPQAGMNTEAFF. The CDR3 region has the DNA TGTGCCAGCAGTCCCCAAGCAGGAATGAACACTGAAGCTTTCTTT.

The chain joins TRBV6-5 to TRBJ2-7; TRBD1 aligns across 9 bases. Per germline, CDR1 MNHEY and CDR2 SVGAGI. V was pared by 9 bases and J by 2 bases, with 2 bases of the junction left unmatched. This CDR3 is 12 amino acids long. The CDR3: CASGDRAYEQYF. CDR3 nucleotides: TGTGCCAGTGGGGACAGGGCCTACGAGCAGTACTTC.

For this clone: The junction does not match germline at one end; this may be a read error. Other nucleotide sequences in the sample specify the same CDR3. This chain joins TRBV19 and TRBJ1-5; D ambiguous. This CDR3 is 13 amino acids long. Looked up from germline, CDR1 is LNHDA and CDR2 is SQIVND (reference sequence). The CDR3 region has the DNA TGCGCCAGTAGTGTGGACCGCAATCAGCCCCAGCATTTT. Translated, it gives CASSVDRNQPQHF.

This chain joins TRBV5-1 and TRBJ1-1; possibly TRBD1 for D (6 bases). Germline CDR1 reads SGHRS; CDR2 reads YFSETQ. The CDR3 sequence is 19 residues long. V was shortened by 0 bases and J by 5 bases, with 26 bases between the two germline ends. CDR3 loop: CASSLGHAGDLFSTTEAFF. The CDR3 nucleotides are TGCGCCAGCAGCTTGGGGCACGCAGGGGATCTTTTCTCGACGACTGAAGCTTTCTTT.

This chain uses TRBV11-1 with TRBJ2-1; TRBD2 agrees at 9 bases. Germline V gene sequence: CDR1 SGHAT, CDR2 FQDESV (reference sequence). This CDR3 has 15 residues. The ends lost 1 base at V and 9 bases at J; junction bases unmatched: 7. For the CDR3, the DNA is TGTGCCAGCAGCTTAGGAGTGGGACTAGCCGGTGAGCAGTTCTTC. Residues: CASSLGVGLAGEQFF.

This sequence joins TRBV6-1 and TRBJ2-7, with D uncertain. The V gene's germline CDR1 is MNHNS and CDR2 SASEGT. Trimming cost V 1 base and J 5 bases, with 12 bases left between them. The CDR3 sequence is 14 residues long. The CDR3 sequence: CASSEVWGNDEQYF. In DNA form, the CDR3 reads TGTGCCAGCAGTGAAGTCTGGGGTAACGACGAGCAGTACTTC.

This chain joins TRBV4-1 and TRBJ1-3, with D maybe TRBD1 (6 bases). The CDR3 length is 15 residues. Germline-derived CDR1 and CDR2 are MGHRA and YSYEKL. Trimming removed 0 bases at V and 4 bases at J, with 10 bases between. CDR3 sequence: CASSQDVRGGNTIYF. As DNA, the CDR3 is TGCGCCAGCAGCCAAGATGTGAGGGGGGGAAACACCATATATTTT.

This chain connects TRBV29-1 to TRBJ2-1; D not certain. V gave up 4 bases and J gave up 3 bases, with 7 bases separating them. From germline, CDR1 is SQVTM and CDR2 ANQGSEA. The CDR3 runs to 12 residues. The chain's CDR3 is CSVVGDYNEQFF. The CDR3 coding sequence is TGCAGCGTTGTAGGCGACTACAATGAGCAGTTCTTC.

This clone was recorded a few times. The chain carries TRBV4-2 and TRBJ2-3; D is unresolved. This CDR3 is built from 12 residues. Germline CDR1 is LGHNA and CDR2 is YNFKEQ. V lost 4 bases and J 6 bases, leaving 8 bases between the germline ends. The CDR3 coding sequence is TGTGCCAGCAGCCGAGACTTGGATACGCAGTATTTT. Translating it yields CASSRDLDTQYF.

The chain carries TRBV19 and TRBJ2-2, with 7 bases aligning to TRBD2. There are 15 residues in the CDR3. With V trimmed by 2 bases and J by 1 base, 1 base remained unmatched. Germline values: CDR1 LNHDA, CDR2 SQIVND (reference sequence). The CDR3 DNA sequence: TGTGCCAGTAGTATACGGACTAGGAACACCGGGGAGCTGTTTTTT. Its protein is CASSIRTRNTGELFF.

The V call is TRBV15, the J call TRBJ2-7; D might be TRBD1 or TRBD2, each matching 5 bases. Germline loops: CDR1 LNHNV, CDR2 YYDKDF (reference sequence). Trimming stripped 1 base from V and 2 bases from J, with 9 bases between. The CDR3 length is 14 residues. The CDR3 bases are TGTGCCACCAGCAGAGGAGGGACCCCCTACGAGCAGTACTTC. Amino acid sequence: CATSRGGTPYEQYF. Looking up the rest from reference TRBV15 and TRBJ2-7 gives the full variable domain: DAMVIQNPRYQVTQFGKPVTLSCSQTLNHNVMYWYQQKSSQAPKLLFHYYDKDFNNEADTPDNFQSRRPNTSFCFLDIRSPGLGDTAMYLCATSRGGTPYEQYFGPGTRLTVT.

The chain links TRBV9 to TRBJ1-5; D unclear. Germline V CDR1 and CDR2: SGDLS, YYNGEE. The CDR3 runs to 14 residues. Trimming left V 4 bases short and J 3 bases short, with 11 bases between. The CDR3 spells CASSRSVNNQPQHF. The CDR3 DNA reads as TGTGCCAGCAGCCGTTCGGTAAACAATCAGCCCCAGCATTTT. Using reference TRBV9 and TRBJ1-5 for the parts outside the CDR3, the full variable domain is DSGVTQTPKHLITATGQRVTLRCSPRSGDLSVYWYQQSLDQGLQFLIQYYNGEERAKGNILERFSAQQFPDLHSELNLSSLELGDSALYFCASSRSVNNQPQHFGDGTRLSIL.

The chain combines TRBV7-2 with TRBJ1-5; D not resolved. V was shortened by 1 base and J by 9 bases, with 13 bases between the two germline ends. The CDR3 is 14 residues long. CDR1 and CDR2 (germline): SGHTA, FQGNSA. CDR3 DNA sequence: TGTGCCAGCAGCTTAGACAGCAATCAGCGGCCCCAGCATTTT. It is translated as CASSLDSNQRPQHF.

The J gene is TRBJ2-3, the V gene TRBV11-2, with 13 bases lining up with TRBD2. V trimming: 1 base; J trimming: 4 bases; junction bases outside the gene matches: 8. CDR1 and CDR2 from the germline V gene are SGHAT and FQNNGV. The CDR3 contains 18 residues. The CDR3: CASSLGTSGRVPADTQYF. CDR3 DNA sequence: TGTGCCAGCAGCTTAGGGACTAGCGGGAGAGTTCCAGCAGATACGCAGTATTTT. Full variable domain (outside the CDR3, taken from reference TRBV11-2 and TRBJ2-3): EAGVAQSPRYKIIEKRQSVAFWCNPISGHATLYWYQQILGQGPKLLIQFQNNGVVDDSQLPKDRFSAERLKGVDSTLKIQPAKLEDSAVYLCASSLGTSGRVPADTQYFGPGTRLTVL.

The chain carries TRBV7-6 and TRBJ1-2; D unresolved. Germline V gene sequence: CDR1 SGHVS, CDR2 FNYEAQ. The V and J ends lost 1 base and 8 bases respectively, with 20 bases between them. The length of the CDR3 is 16 residues. The CDR3 region has the DNA TGTGCCAGCAGCTTAGAAGGTTTAAGCCAGGATGGGGGCTACACCTTC. This sequence encodes CASSLEGLSQDGGYTF.

For the CDR3, the DNA is TGTGCCAGCAGCGCCCCGGGACGCCAGGGGCACAATGAGCAGTTCTTC. It codes for CASSAPGRQGHNEQFF. This chain joins TRBV12-1 and TRBJ2-1; the table names TRBD1, a call not compared with the DNA. TRBV12-1 is a pseudogene. This CDR3 comprises 16 residues.

V and J are TRBV7-8 and TRBJ2-2; the match to TRBD2 covers 11 bases. The CDR3 contains 17 residues. The V gene's germline CDR1 is SGHVS and CDR2 FQNEAQ. V was pared by 1 base and J by 3 bases, with 4 bases of the junction left unmatched. The CDR3 sequence: CASSLELAGVDTGELFF. In DNA, the CDR3 is TGTGCCAGCAGCTTAGAACTAGCGGGAGTTGACACCGGGGAGCTGTTTTTT.

This clone showed up just once. Other DNA sequences of this sample code for an identical CDR3. CDR3 protein: CASSVTGSSYNEQFF. The CDR3 DNA follows: TGTGCCAGCAGCGTAACGGGGAGCTCCTACAATGAGCAGTTCTTC. The V gene is TRBV9, the J gene TRBJ2-1; perhaps TRBD2 as D (5 bases). Between the trimmed V and J ends, which lost 1 base and 0 bases, there was a span of 8 bases. Per germline, CDR1 SGDLS and CDR2 YYNGEE. The CDR3 spans 15 residues.

There are a few counts of this clone. The rearrangement uses TRBV10-3 and TRBJ1-5; TRBD1 agrees at 7 bases. Germline CDR1 ENHRY, CDR2 SYGVKD. V was pared by 6 bases and J by 6 bases, with 14 bases of the junction left unmatched. The CDR3 consists of 16 residues. The CDR3 DNA reads TGTGCCATCAGCGCTCGACAGGGACGGGGAGGTCAGCCCCAGCATTTT. Translating gives CAISARQGRGGQPQHF.

Comment on this clone: The sample holds other DNA sequences that translate to the same CDR3. This chain joins TRBV19 and TRBJ1-5; 8 nucleotides agree with TRBD1. The V segment lost 1 base and the J segment 4 bases; nucleotides outside the gene matches: 3. The germline CDR1 and CDR2 sequences are LNHDA and SQIVND (reference sequence). The CDR3 loop spans 15 amino acids. The CDR3 protein is CASSIVQGANQPQHF. The DNA of the CDR3 is TGTGCCAGTAGTATAGTCCAGGGGGCTAATCAGCCCCAGCATTTT.

The V call is TRBV19, the J call TRBJ2-1; TRBD2 agrees at 10 bases. In germline, CDR1 is LNHDA, CDR2 SQIVND (reference sequence). Germline trimming cut 10 bases from V and 0 bases from J; bases unmatched to any gene: 15. The CDR3 has 18 amino acids. The DNA for the CDR3 is TGTGCCAACGAAAGCGGGAGGGCCCCCCGGAGCTCCTACAATGAGCAGTTCTTC. This sequence encodes CANESGRAPRSSYNEQFF. The full variable domain, its missing parts supplied by reference TRBV19 and TRBJ2-1, is DGGITQSPKYLFRKEGQNVTLSCEQNLNHDAMYWYRQDPGQGLRLIYYSQIVNDFQKGDIAEGYSVSREKKESFPLTVTSAQKNPTAFYLCANESGRAPRSSYNEQFFGPGTRLTVL.

The CDR3 sequence is CASSRATGTGGWDEQFF. DNA for the CDR3: TGTGCCAGCAGCCGCGCAACCGGGACAGGGGGATGGGATGAGCAGTTCTTC. The V call is TRBV11-2, the J call TRBJ2-1; 11 nucleotides line up with TRBD1. CDR1 and CDR2 from the germline V gene are SGHAT and FQNNGV. The ends lost 5 bases at V and 8 bases at J; junction bases unmatched: 14. This CDR3 region has 17 residues.